One TCR beta chain is described in this entry. The target antigen is unknown. The entry originates in a study of shared clonotypes between healthy human individuals. The V gene lost 4 bases and the J gene lost 0 bases, with 10 bases spanning the gap. CDR3 length: 15 residues. Germline assignment: CDR1 LNHDA and CDR2 SQIVND (reference sequence). Study-level results: Generation of non-shared clonotypes was less probable than generation of clonotypes shared by all four donors.

How the authors handled the data: Filtering of immunoSEQ junctional sequences could not match full-length read filtering. The protocol was immunoSEQ multiplex PCR, while the TCRdb copy is restricted to in-frame clones and leaves out a portion. V and J calls and clone size follow that table, whereas D and trimming were derived from the DNA. Here the sample spans some 380,000 clones, about 96% being singletons. V is TRBV19 and J is TRBJ2-1; TRBD2 is a possible D gene (6 bases). Input material: memory CD8+ T cells sorted from blood. Subset: CD45RO+ cells pooled with CCR7-negative TemRA cells. This receptor was identified in a man aged 25 to 40 in good health. The chain's CDR3 is CASSTSASSYNEQFF. Here the CDR3 DNA reads TGTGCCAGTAGTACTAGCGCCAGCTCCTACAATGAGCAGTTCTTC. The full variable domain, in which reference TRBV19 and TRBJ2-1 provide the parts outside the CDR3, is DGGITQSPKYLFRKEGQNVTLSCEQNLNHDAMYWYRQDPGQGLRLIYYSQIVNDFQKGDIAEGYSVSREKKESFPLTVTSAQKNPTAFYLCASSTSASSYNEQFFGPGTRLTVL.